This passage covers 27 T cell receptor beta chains from one sample sequenced in a study of blood T cell repertoires in COVID-19 (dated by TCRdb to 2018 to 2020). The library was generated by the immunoSEQ multiplex PCR assay. TCRdb retrieved this table from immuneACCESS and kept in-frame rearrangements only. Not all clones are present; in checked studies, unresolved V genes account for under half, and no reason is known for the remainder. The sample has 25,000 to 35,000 clones on record, 80% to 90% of them singletons. The ten largest clones represent roughly a quarter of the sample. The source material was peripheral blood. The receptors were gathered from a human donor in a cohort sampled during active COVID-19.

This clone showed up just once. The chain employs TRBV4-1 and TRBJ2-5; 11 nucleotides align to TRBD2. Germline trimming cut 4 bases from V and 5 bases from J; bases unmatched to any gene: 12. The CDR3 extends over 17 amino acids. Germline lookup yields CDR1 MGHRA and CDR2 YSYEKL. The CDR3 region is CASSPPVSGGAGETQYF. CDR3 coding DNA: TGCGCCAGCAGCCCTCCCGTTAGCGGGGGGGCCGGGGAGACCCAGTACTTC.

The chain is built from TRBV11-2 and TRBJ2-5; 9 positions agree with TRBD2. CDR1 is SGHAT, CDR2 FQNNGV, per germline. The CDR3 is 17 residues long. Trimming removed 3 bases from V and 4 bases from J; junction bases left unmatched: 12. The CDR3 coding sequence is TGTGCCAGCAGCTTGGGGAGGAGCGGGGGGCCGACAGAGACCCAGTACTTC. It codes for CASSLGRSGGPTETQYF. Full variable domain (missing parts from reference TRBV11-2 and TRBJ2-5): EAGVAQSPRYKIIEKRQSVAFWCNPISGHATLYWYQQILGQGPKLLIQFQNNGVVDDSQLPKDRFSAERLKGVDSTLKIQPAKLEDSAVYLCASSLGRSGGPTETQYFGPGTRLLVL.

The chain recombines TRBV29-1 with TRBJ2-5; 7 positions match TRBD1. The CDR3 is 14 residues long. The germline V gene encodes CDR1 SQVTM and CDR2 ANQGSEA. The V gene end was trimmed by 3 bases and the J gene end by 4 bases; junction bases not matched to a gene: 8. This CDR3 reads CSVDLDREGETQYF. The DNA for the CDR3 is TGCAGCGTTGACCTTGACAGGGAAGGAGAGACCCAGTACTTC. Full variable domain (rest looked up from reference TRBV29-1 and TRBJ2-5): SAVISQKPSRDICQRGTSLTIQCQVDSQVTMMFWYRQQPGQSLTLIATANQGSEATYESGFVIDKFPISRPNLTFSTLTVSNMSPEDSSIYLCSVDLDREGETQYFGPGTRLLVL.

V usage is TRBV11-1 and J usage is TRBJ2-7, with TRBD1 as a possible D gene (6 bases). Germline CDR1 reads SGHAT; CDR2 reads FQDESV (reference sequence). The CDR3 has 12 amino acids. V gave up 5 bases and J gave up 4 bases, with 9 bases separating them. This chain's CDR3 is CASSVQGYEQYF. DNA of the CDR3: TGTGCCAGCAGCGTACAGGGTTACGAGCAGTACTTC.

This clone was picked up one time. J is TRBJ1-2 and V is TRBV19, with D possibly matching TRBD1 (5 bases). The germline CDR1 and CDR2 sequences are LNHDA and SQIVND (reference sequence). The CDR3 contains 14 residues. Trimming shortened V by 5 bases and J by 8 bases, and 18 bases separated the two germline ends. The CDR3 region is CASSSTVYRNGYTF. The CDR3 DNA follows: TGTGCCAGTAGTTCGACAGTCTATAGAAACGGCTACACCTTC.

The J gene is TRBJ2-2, the V gene TRBV7-9, with TRBD1 matching 7 bases. Germline CDR1 reads SEHNR; CDR2 reads FQNEAQ (reference sequence). Trimming took 7 bases from V and 5 from J; bases not matched to a gene: 10. The CDR3 is 15 residues long. The CDR3 loop is CASKGGPVRTGELFF. The DNA for the CDR3 is TGTGCCAGCAAAGGGGGCCCTGTAAGGACCGGGGAGCTGTTTTTT.

This CDR3 is CASQPGTDAYEQYF. CDR3 sequence (DNA): TGTGCCAGCCAGCCGGGGACAGATGCCTACGAGCAGTACTTC. The rearrangement uses TRBV27 and TRBJ2-7; TRBD1 matches at 7 bases. The V segment lost 8 bases and the J segment 2 bases; nucleotides outside the gene matches: 9. Looked up from germline, CDR1 is MNHEY and CDR2 is SMNVEV (reference sequence). CDR3 length: 14 residues.

This rearrangement joins TRBV6-5 to TRBJ2-3, with TRBD2 matching over 11 bases. CDR3 size: 15 residues. V shed 4 bases, J shed 1 base, and the junction held 1 base outside the gene matches. Germline V lookup: CDR1 MNHEY, CDR2 SVGAGI. The CDR3 DNA reads TGTGCCAGCAGTTTAGCGGGGGGGCGCACAGATACGCAGTATTTT. This codes for CASSLAGGRTDTQYF.

The rearrangement links TRBV9 to TRBJ2-7; TRBD1 matches at 11 bases. Germline V gene lookup returns CDR1 SGDLS and CDR2 YYNGEE. Unmatched junction bases numbered 6, after V lost 3 bases and J lost 4 bases. The CDR3 is made up of 15 amino acids. The CDR3 protein is CASSEGQGAGYEQYF. The CDR3 DNA follows: TGTGCCAGCAGCGAAGGACAGGGGGCTGGGTACGAGCAGTACTTC.

This clone is a singleton in its sample. The chain recombines TRBV7-2 with TRBJ2-2, with a tentative D call TRBD2 (7 bases). Between the trimmed V and J ends, which lost 1 base and 6 bases, there was a span of 9 bases. The CDR3 has 14 residues. Germline V gene data show CDR1 as SGHTA and CDR2 as FQGNSA. The CDR3 protein is CASSLEGGAGELFF. The CDR3, as DNA: TGTGCCAGCAGCTTAGAGGGGGGGGCCGGGGAGCTGTTTTTT.

V usage is TRBV15 and J usage is TRBJ1-6, with D perhaps TRBD1 (5 bases). V was trimmed by 1 base and J by 6 bases, leaving 10 bases between them. CDR1 is LNHNV and CDR2 is YYDKDF in the germline V gene (reference sequence). The CDR3 has 15 residues. In DNA, the CDR3 is TGTGCCACCAGCAGAGGGGGCGAAGGTAATTCACCCCTCCACTTT. It is translated as CATSRGGEGNSPLHF.

This chain connects TRBV6-6 to TRBJ1-6, with TRBD1 as a possible D gene (5 bases). This CDR3 region has 13 residues. Germline lookup yields CDR1 MNHNY and CDR2 SVGAGI (reference sequence). This CDR3 is CVSCDSGNSPLHF. In nucleotides, the CDR3 is TGTGTCTCGTGCGACAGTGGTAATTCACCCCTCCACTTT.

The gene calls are TRBV5-1 and TRBJ1-2; TRBD1 aligns across 12 bases. Germline trimming cut 4 bases from V and 8 bases from J; bases unmatched to any gene: 9. Germline assignment: CDR1 SGHRS and CDR2 YFSETQ. The CDR3 consists of 15 residues. CDR3 loop: CASSPRDRGLLGYTF. CDR3 nucleotides: TGCGCCAGCAGCCCCCGGGACAGGGGGCTCCTCGGCTACACCTTC.

This clone is a singleton in its sample. The chain recombines TRBV3-1 (or the pseudogene TRBV3-2) with TRBJ2-3, with a weak D call TRBD2 (7 bases). The CDR3 length is 18 residues. Trimming took 0 bases from V and 0 from J, leaving 16 bases between them. Germline V gene lookup returns CDR1 LGHDT and CDR2 YNNKEL (reference sequence). The CDR3 DNA is TGTGCCAGCAGCCAAGATGTGGGAGGGGGGGTAAGCACAGATACGCAGTATTTT. It is translated as CASSQDVGGGVSTDTQYF.

This clone was seen once. The J gene is TRBJ1-2, the V gene TRBV2, with TRBD1 as a possible D gene (6 bases). The CDR3 contains 16 residues. Germline V gives CDR1 SNHLY, CDR2 FYNNEI. V was pared by 4 bases and J by 5 bases, with 20 bases between. The CDR3 is CASSGGLQGSGYGYTF. CDR3 sequence (DNA): TGTGCCAGCAGTGGGGGCTTACAGGGTAGCGGGTATGGCTACACCTTC.

This sequence joins TRBV3-1 (or the pseudogene TRBV3-2) and TRBJ2-1, with 10 bases matching TRBD2. This CDR3 contains 15 residues. In germline, CDR1 is LGHDT, CDR2 YNNKEL (reference sequence). V lost 4 bases to trimming and J lost 2 bases; unmatched junction nucleotides: 2. The CDR3 loop reads CASSPSGGAYNEQFF. The CDR3 DNA reads as TGTGCCAGCAGCCCGAGCGGGGGGGCCTACAATGAGCAGTTCTTC.

V and J are TRBV12-5 and TRBJ1-2; D might be TRBD1 (6 bases). Germline V CDR1 and CDR2: LGHNT, FRNRAP. The CDR3 contains 13 residues. V was cut by 5 bases and J by 7 bases, with 14 bases left in between. The CDR3 sequence: CASGLGQYRGYTF. DNA for the CDR3: TGTGCTAGTGGTCTCGGACAGTATCGTGGCTACACCTTC.

The chain employs TRBV9 and TRBJ2-1; weak D call: TRBD1 (6 bases). This CDR3 has 15 residues. Germline V gene data show CDR1 as SGDLS and CDR2 as YYNGEE. The V end was cut by 2 bases, the J end by 1 base, with 10 bases between. This CDR3 is CASSVRDISYNEQFF. CDR3 DNA: TGTGCCAGCAGCGTTCGGGACATTTCCTACAATGAGCAGTTCTTC.

Notes on this clone: Compared with germline, one end of the junction differs, possibly owing to a read error. The CDR3 DNA reads TGCGCCAGCAGATTGGGTTGGAGGCAGGGGGCGGGGAACACTGAAGCTTTCTTT. Translating gives CASRLGWRQGAGNTEAFF. This chain links TRBV5-1 with TRBJ1-1; 8 nucleotides line up with TRBD1. The CDR3 runs 18 residues. Germline V gene sequence: CDR1 SGHRS, CDR2 YFSETQ.

There are a few counts of this clone. The V call is TRBV11-2, the J call TRBJ2-7, with 14 bases that match TRBD2. CDR1 is SGHAT and CDR2 is FQNNGV in the germline V gene. This CDR3 spans 18 amino acids. V dropped 0 bases and J dropped 4; count of bases not matched to a gene: 8. The CDR3 sequence is CASSLDVPRLAGGYEQYF. CDR3 nucleotide sequence: TGTGCCAGCAGCTTAGACGTTCCCCGACTAGCGGGGGGGTACGAGCAGTACTTC.

The J gene is TRBJ1-2, the V gene TRBV5-1; tentatively, D is TRBD1 (6 bases). CDR3 length equals 13 residues. Germline V CDR1 and CDR2: SGHRS, YFSETQ. Deletions cut 5 bases from V and 4 bases from J, with 12 bases between. CDR3 bases: TGCGCCAGCAGTCTGGACAGCATCTATGGCTACACCTTC. Translating it yields CASSLDSIYGYTF.

This chain links TRBV19 with TRBJ2-7; weak D call: TRBD1 (5 bases). Trimming took 3 bases from V and 2 from J, leaving 11 bases between them. The germline gives CDR1 LNHDA, CDR2 SQIVND (reference sequence). This CDR3 is built from 14 residues. In nucleotides, the CDR3 is TGTGCCAGTAGTATTACAGGCTCCACCTACGAGCAGTACTTC. This encodes CASSITGSTYEQYF.

The V call is TRBV7-6, the J call TRBJ2-5, with TRBD1 as a possible D gene (6 bases). There are 14 residues in the CDR3. Germline assignment: CDR1 SGHVS and CDR2 FNYEAQ. V lost 5 bases and J 0 bases, leaving 10 bases between the germline ends. CDR3 in DNA: TGTGCCAGCAGCCCCGGGGACAACCAAGAGACCCAGTACTTC. Amino acid sequence: CASSPGDNQETQYF.

Only one count was recorded for this clone. CDR3 sequence (DNA): TGTGCCAGCAGTGAAGTGCGGGCAGCCACCCAGTTCTTC. Residues: CASSEVRAATQFF. This chain links TRBV2 with TRBJ2-1; tentatively, D is TRBD2 (5 bases). The CDR3 covers 13 residues. Trimming removed 1 base at V and 13 bases at J, with 14 bases between. Germline CDR1 reads SNHLY; CDR2 reads FYNNEI. Full variable domain (outside the CDR3, taken from reference TRBV2 and TRBJ2-1): EPEVTQTPSHQVTQMGQEVILRCVPISNHLYFYWYRQILGQKVEFLVSFYNNEISEKSEIFDDQFSVERPDGSNFTLKIRSTKLEDSAMYFCASSEVRAATQFFGPGTRLTVL.

The gene calls are TRBV7-9 and TRBJ2-5; 8 bases fit TRBD2. The V and J ends lost 5 bases and 7 bases, in that order; junction bases with no gene match: 6. The CDR3 loop spans 13 amino acids. Germline V gene sequence: CDR1 SEHNR, CDR2 FQNEAQ (reference sequence). CDR3: CASSLSGEGTQYF. The CDR3 DNA sequence: TGTGCCAGCAGCCTTAGCGGGGAAGGGACCCAGTACTTC.

The chain carries TRBV19 and TRBJ1-1, with D perhaps TRBD1 (6 bases). Trimming cost V 5 bases and J 2 bases, with 18 bases left between them. The CDR3 runs to 16 residues. In germline, CDR1 is LNHDA, CDR2 SQIVND (reference sequence). The CDR3: CASSFTLDRINTEAFF. CDR3 coding DNA: TGTGCCAGTAGTTTTACCCTCGACAGGATTAACACTGAAGCTTTCTTT.

CDR3 sequence: CASSLGAGGGQVDNEQFF. The CDR3 bases are TGTGCCAGCAGCTTAGGCGCTGGGGGTGGACAGGTAGACAATGAGCAGTTCTTC. The chain recombines TRBV7-9 with TRBJ2-1, with TRBD1 matching over 7 bases. Germline CDR1 reads SEHNR; CDR2 reads FQNEAQ (reference sequence). The CDR3 extends over 18 amino acids. J lost 5 bases, V lost 1 base, and 14 bases had no gene match.